A few counts support the clone carrying this TCR beta chain. The target antigen is unknown. TCRdb re-analysed the 5' RACE reads in MiXCR, keeping a single row per CDR3 protein. The repertoire includes 690,000 or so distinct CDR3 sequences, more than 6.5% of them detected once, and about 0.98% sits in the top ten. No donor was unhealthy or non-Caucasian. This entry is derived from a study of identical twins. Whole-study findings and limits: Memory repertoires showed no such pattern, whereas abundant cord blood beta clonotypes carried fewer insertions.

CDR3 size: 13 residues. The V end lost 1 base, the J end lost 9 bases, and 10 bases lay between the germline ends. Germline CDR1 LNHNV, CDR2 YYDKDF (reference sequence). These data are also associated with another study on yellow fever vaccine responses in identical twins.

The chain has TRBV15 and TRBJ2-4; the D gene could be TRBD1 or TRBD2 (5 bases each). Input material: PBMCs. The sequence derives from a young woman in good health. This CDR3 reads CATSRATEGIQYF. DNA for the CDR3: TGTGCCACCAGCAGAGCGACAGAGGGCATTCAGTACTTC.